This passage covers 29 T cell receptor beta chains from one sample sequenced in a study of prognosis after radiotherapy for stage I lung cancer. With two-round multiplex PCR, TCR beta CDR3 sequences were amplified from genomic DNA. For every TRBV and TRBJ gene, a specific primer was used in first-round PCR. TCRdb passed the multiplex PCR reads through MiXCR, listing each CDR3 protein once. The table lists about 19,000 distinct CDR3 sequences, 40% to 55% of them singletons. The specimen comprised PBMCs, sampled before or after stereotactic body radiation therapy (not recorded which). The receptors were sampled from a donor over 45 with non-small cell lung cancer.

At least ten counts were recorded for this clonotype. The V call is TRBV6-1, the J call TRBJ2-3, with D perhaps assigned TRBD1 or TRBD2 (7 bases each). Germline values: CDR1 MNHNS, CDR2 SASEGT. The CDR3 runs to 13 residues. Trimming stripped 3 bases from V and 14 bases from J, with 18 bases between. In DNA form, the CDR3 reads TGTGCCAGCAGTGAGAAGGGAGGGGGCGGTCCGTATTTT. Amino acid sequence: CASSEKGGGGPYF.

This clonotype was observed many times. The rearrangement joins TRBV19 to TRBJ1-5; D uncertain. Germline lookup yields CDR1 LNHDA and CDR2 SQIVND (reference sequence). V was cut by 4 bases and J by 3 bases, with 10 bases left in between. This CDR3 contains 14 residues. In DNA form, the CDR3 reads TGTGCCAGTAGTACCGGACGGTACAATCAGCCCCAGCATTTT. It yields the protein CASSTGRYNQPQHF.

On this clonotype itself: A read error is possible here, since a much larger clone lies one base away. The chain employs TRBV7-8 and TRBJ2-1; TRBD2 matches at 7 bases. The CDR3 has 17 residues. The germline V gene has CDR1 SGHVS and CDR2 FQNEAQ. The CDR3 sequence is CASGFLTSLGEYNEQFF. CDR3 in DNA: TGTGCCAGCGGCTTTTTGACTAGCCTCGGGGAATACAATGAGCAGTTCTTC.

The sample holds many counts of this clonotype. This sequence joins TRBV2 and TRBJ1-1; D is unclear. The CDR3 has 14 residues. V shed 5 bases and J shed 0 bases, with 10 bases lying between them. Looked up from germline, CDR1 is SNHLY and CDR2 is FYNNEI. The CDR3 is CASSLRILNTEAFF. Written as DNA, the CDR3 is TGTGCCAGCAGTCTGAGGATTTTGAACACTGAAGCTTTCTTT.

The rearrangement uses TRBV11-3 and TRBJ2-7, with TRBD2 matching 12 bases. The germline V gene encodes CDR1 SGHNT and CDR2 YENEEA. The CDR3 runs 15 residues. The CDR3 coding sequence is TGTTCCAACAGCCCGACTAGCGGGAGTACCTACGAGCAGTACTTC. Translated: CSNSPTSGSTYEQYF.

Concerning this clonotype itself: With only one base between it and a far larger clone, this is likely a read error. V gene TRBV6-2 or TRBV6-3 combines with J gene TRBJ2-5; 7 bases match TRBD1. This CDR3 contains 14 residues. V was pared by 7 bases and J by 5 bases, with 10 bases of the junction left unmatched. Per germline, CDR1 MNHEY and CDR2 SVGEGT. This chain's CDR3 is CASIPEGGWETQYF. The CDR3 DNA follows: TGTGCCAGCATTCCTGAAGGGGGCTGGGAGACCCAGTACTTC.

This clonotype was seen more than once but under ten times. A read error may explain this, as a much larger clone is one base away. CDR3 residues: CASNPTVAGGGQFF. CDR3 nucleotide sequence: TGTGCCAGCAACCCGACGGTAGCGGGAGGGGGGCAGTTCTTC. The rearrangement uses TRBV7-9 and TRBJ2-1, with 11 nucleotides matching TRBD2. This CDR3 comprises 14 residues. With V trimmed by 7 bases and J by 12 bases, 11 bases remained unmatched. Germline V gene lookup returns CDR1 SEHNR and CDR2 FQNEAQ (reference sequence).

This clonotype has ten or more counts. The chain's CDR3 is CASSLGVGSTDTQYF. The DNA for the CDR3 is TGCGCCAGCAGCCTAGGAGTGGGTAGCACAGATACGCAGTATTTT. The chain recombines TRBV5-1 with TRBJ2-3; the D is unclear. Trimming shortened V by 4 bases and J by 0 bases, and 12 bases separated the two germline ends. The germline CDR1 and CDR2 sequences are SGHRS and YFSETQ. The CDR3 is 15 amino acids.

This clonotype was detected a few times. A far larger clone is only one base removed, so a read error is likely. The chain couples TRBV6-4 to TRBJ1-6; possible D gene TRBD1, 5 bases. This CDR3 spans 14 amino acids. Looked up from germline, CDR1 is MRHNA and CDR2 is SNTAGT. The DNA for the CDR3 is TGTGCCAGCAGGATGGGACCGAATAATACACCCCTCCACTTT. This encodes CASRMGPNNTPLHF.

This clonotype was seen ten or more times. CDR3 protein: CASTLLGGWYF. Here the CDR3 DNA reads TGTGCCAGCACCTTGTTGGGTGGGTGGTATTTT. V usage is TRBV6-1 and J usage is TRBJ2-3; no firm D call. This CDR3 comprises 11 residues. Germline values: CDR1 MNHNS, CDR2 SASEGT. V lost 7 bases to trimming and J lost 14 bases, with 16 bases between them.

Of note for this clonotype: A far larger clone is only one base removed, so a read error is likely. The CDR3 is CACRDMGCETQYF. The CDR3 DNA is TGTGCCTGCCGGGACATGGGATGTGAGACCCAGTACTTC. This chain uses TRBV30 with TRBJ2-7, with TRBD1 as a possible D gene (6 bases). The J call may be wrong; the DNA end is better matched by TRBJ2-5. The CDR3 sequence is 13 residues long. Germline V gene sequence: CDR1 GTSNPN, CDR2 SVGIG (reference sequence).

Many counts were recorded for this clonotype. V is TRBV7-2 and J is TRBJ1-5; D perhaps matches TRBD1 (6 bases). V was shortened by 6 bases and J by 7 bases, with 13 bases between the two germline ends. The CDR3 sequence is 13 residues long. Germline V lookup: CDR1 SGHTA, CDR2 FQGNSA. The CDR3 sequence: CASSPQGRQPQHF. CDR3 in DNA: TGTGCCAGCAGTCCTCAGGGGCGGCAGCCCCAGCATTTT.

As regards this clonotype: At one boundary the junction diverges from the germline segment, which might be a read error. The V call is TRBV2, the J call TRBJ1-3, with D possibly matching TRBD1 (5 bases). This CDR3 spans 14 amino acids. CDR1 and CDR2 from the germline V gene are SNHLY and FYNNEI. CDR3 nucleotide sequence: TGTGTCAGCATGAGACAGAGCACTGGAAACACCATATATTTT. Translation gives CVSMRQSTGNTIYF.

The rearrangement links TRBV11-2 to TRBJ2-1; D gene ambiguous. The CDR3 runs 11 residues. Germline V gene lookup returns CDR1 SGHAT and CDR2 FQNNGV. V lost 6 bases and J lost 6, with 6 bases in between. The chain's CDR3 is CASRAVNEQFF. In nucleotides, the CDR3 is TGTGCCAGCAGAGCTGTCAATGAGCAGTTCTTC.

A remark on this clonotype: At one boundary the junction diverges from the germline segment, which might be a read error. The chain links TRBV19 to TRBJ2-1, with D possibly being TRBD1 (5 bases). Germline lookup yields CDR1 LNHDA and CDR2 SQIVND (reference sequence). The CDR3 extends over 16 amino acids. CDR3 sequence (DNA): TGTGCCAGTAGTATAGAAGGGTCAGGGCCATACAATGAGCTGTTCTTC. Amino acid sequence: CASSIEGSGPYNELFF.

On this clonotype: One end of the junction does not line up with germline, which may come from a read error. The rearrangement links TRBV5-1 to TRBJ2-1; D is unresolved. This CDR3 contains 13 residues. Germline V lookup: CDR1 SGHRS, CDR2 YFSETQ. The chain's CDR3 is CASSLRAWNDQFF. In DNA, the CDR3 is TGCGCCAGCAGCTTGCGGGCGTGGAATGATCAGTTCTTC.

The chain recombines TRBV28 with TRBJ1-2; D is possibly TRBD1 (6 bases). V shed 7 bases and J shed 7 bases, with 19 bases lying between them. The germline V gene has CDR1 MDHEN and CDR2 SYDVKM. There are 14 residues in the CDR3. The CDR3 protein is CASTKGGTLPGYTF. The DNA for the CDR3 is TGTGCCAGCACCAAAGGGGGGACTCTCCCTGGCTACACCTTC.

In regard to this clonotype: This sequence may be a read error, since a much larger clone differs from it by one base. This chain links TRBV5-4 with TRBJ2-7; 8 nucleotides agree with TRBD1. CDR1 and CDR2 from the germline V gene are SGHNT and YYREEE (reference sequence). This CDR3 region has 13 residues. V shed 4 bases and J 6 bases; nucleotides not matched to a gene: 6. The CDR3 here is CASSHTGGLEQYF. DNA for the CDR3: TGTGCCAGCAGCCACACAGGGGGGCTCGAGCAGTACTTC.

The rearrangement uses TRBV5-1 and TRBJ2-1; D is tentatively TRBD1 or TRBD2 (5 bases each). The CDR3 covers 12 residues. Germline V gene data show CDR1 as SGHRS and CDR2 as YFSETQ. The V gene lost 8 bases and the J gene lost 12 bases, with 18 bases spanning the gap. The chain's CDR3 is CARRLFEGRQFF. The CDR3 nucleotides are TGCGCCAGAAGATTGTTCGAGGGGAGGCAGTTCTTC.

This chain connects TRBV19 to TRBJ2-3; TRBD2 might be the D (5 bases). Looked up from germline, CDR1 is LNHDA and CDR2 is SQIVND (reference sequence). The CDR3 has 13 residues. In nucleotides, the CDR3 is TGTGCGACGAATAGCGCTGGAACAGATACGCAGTATTTT. This gives the protein CATNSAGTDTQYF. The full variable domain, completed using reference TRBV19 and TRBJ2-3, is DGGITQSPKYLFRKEGQNVTLSCEQNLNHDAMYWYRQDPGQGLRLIYYSQIVNDFQKGDIAEGYSVSREKKESFPLTVTSAQKNPTAFYLCATNSAGTDTQYFGPGTRLTVL.

This clonotype appeared many times. The V call is TRBV5-6, the J call TRBJ1-3; TRBD1 is a possible D gene (5 bases). The germline gives CDR1 SGHDT, CDR2 YYEEEE. The CDR3 sequence is 16 residues long. V shed 2 bases and J shed 0 bases, with 12 bases lying between them. CDR3 bases: TGTGCCAGCAGCTTACCCACAGGTAACTCTGGAAACACCATATATTTT. Amino acid sequence: CASSLPTGNSGNTIYF.

The sample holds many counts of this clonotype. The chain carries TRBV3-1 and TRBJ2-2; 14 bases fit TRBD2. Germline V lookup: CDR1 LGHDT, CDR2 YNNKEL (reference sequence). The V gene end was trimmed by 4 bases and the J gene end by 4 bases; junction bases not matched to a gene: 8. The CDR3 covers 18 residues. The CDR3 region has the DNA TGTGCCAGCAGCCGTGGGACTAGCGGGAGTACGGGCACCGGGGAGCTGTTTTTT. This codes for CASSRGTSGSTGTGELFF. Complete variable domain (other parts from reference TRBV3-1 and TRBJ2-2): DTAVSQTPKYLVTQMGNDKSIKCEQNLGHDTMYWYKQDSKKFLKIMFSYNNKELIINETVPNRFSPKSPDKAHLNLHINSLELGDSAVYFCASSRGTSGSTGTGELFFGEGSRLTVL.

This clonotype was detected a few times. V is TRBV5-4 and J is TRBJ2-7; no definite D call. This CDR3 has 12 amino acids. V lost 5 bases to trimming and J lost 5 bases, with 11 bases between them. CDR1 is SGHNT, CDR2 YYREEE, per germline (reference sequence). In DNA, the CDR3 is TGTGCCAGCAGTTTTCGGGCGCACGAGCAGTACTTC. This encodes CASSFRAHEQYF.

In the case of this clonotype: A read error is possible here, since a much larger clone lies one base away. The DNA for the CDR3 is TGTGCCAGCAGCTTAGGTTGGAACACCGGGGAGCTGTTTTTT. Translation: CASSLGWNTGELFF. V is TRBV9 and J is TRBJ2-2, with no clear D. This CDR3 spans 14 amino acids. Trimming stripped 4 bases from V and 1 base from J, with 8 bases between. Germline V lookup: CDR1 SGDLS, CDR2 YYNGEE.

This clonotype was seen ten or more times. The V gene is TRBV29-1, the J gene TRBJ2-1; D may be TRBD2 (5 bases). This CDR3 has 13 residues. Germline V gives CDR1 SQVTM, CDR2 ANQGSEA. V lost 6 bases and J lost 7, with 16 bases in between. The CDR3 DNA follows: TGCAGCGTCAGTGTCGGGATGGGGAATGAGCAGTTCTTC. This translates into CSVSVGMGNEQFF.

This clonotype was counted ten times or more. The chain uses TRBV24-1 and TRBJ2-3; the D is unclear. This CDR3 contains 14 residues. Germline values: CDR1 KGHDR, CDR2 SFDVKD. V dropped 3 bases and J dropped 2 bases, with 8 bases sitting between them. CDR3 coding DNA: TGTGCCACCAGTGATCCTGGATTCACAGATACGCAGTATTTT. Translated: CATSDPGFTDTQYF.

By sample share, this clonotype is medium-sized (0.01 to 0.1%). V usage is TRBV6-2 or TRBV6-3 and J usage is TRBJ1-5; 8 nucleotides match TRBD1. The CDR3 covers 15 residues. Germline lookup yields CDR1 MNHEY and CDR2 SVGEGT. The V gene end was trimmed by 5 bases and the J gene end by 6 bases; junction bases not matched to a gene: 9. The CDR3 DNA is TGTGCCAGCAGTCCCCTGCGACAGGGGACTCAGCCCCAGCATTTT. Protein sequence: CASSPLRQGTQPQHF.

This clonotype was detected ten times or more. The genes are TRBV6-1 and TRBJ2-1; unclear D gene. The CDR3 runs to 15 residues. Germline loops: CDR1 MNHNS, CDR2 SASEGT. V lost 7 bases, J lost 2 bases, and 15 bases lay in between. The CDR3 region is CASTRSAGTYNEQFF. DNA of the CDR3: TGTGCCAGCACCCGCAGTGCAGGTACCTACAATGAGCAGTTCTTC.

This chain links TRBV12-3 or TRBV12-4 with TRBJ2-1; D call uncertain. V lost 10 bases and J 10 bases, leaving 20 bases between the germline ends. The CDR3 covers 13 residues. CDR3 nucleotide sequence: TGTGCCATCCGCTGGGCGGCGGTAAGGGAGCAGTTCTTC. It translates to CAIRWAAVREQFF.